This T cell receptor (beta chain) is from a study of blood T cell repertoires in COVID-19. The CDR3 loop spans 14 amino acids. V lost 3 bases, J lost 3 bases, and 6 bases stayed unmatched. Germline V lookup: CDR1 DFQATT, CDR2 SNEGSKA (reference sequence). TCRdb's copy holds only in-frame clones and misses some; the assay was immunoSEQ multiplex PCR. This table has some 46,000 clones, under 85% appearing once. V and J are TRBV20-1 and TRBJ2-7, with 9 bases aligning to TRBD1. Sequenced material: peripheral blood. The origin of this receptor is a man between 60 and 75 years old with active COVID-19. Written as DNA, the CDR3 is TGCAGTGCTAGTGGTACAGGGGGCGGCTACGAGCAGTACTTC. The encoded protein is CSASGTGGGYEQYF.